These 31 T cell receptor beta chains came from one sample sequenced in a study of CD8 T cells in Susac syndrome. An amount of RNA that ranged from roughly 0.5 to 1 ug was reverse transcribed with random hexamers. TCRdb re-derived calls from the immunoSEQ multiplex PCR reads in MiXCR, one entry per CDR3 protein. The data hold roughly 400,000 distinct CDR3 sequences, with more than 80% observed a single time. Sequencing was done on a sample of CD8+ T cells from PBMCs. Receptors originate from a human donor with multiple sclerosis.

The CDR3 loop is CSASPGVLNTEAFF. The CDR3 DNA follows: TGCAGTGCTTCCCCGGGGGTACTGAACACTGAAGCTTTCTTT. This sequence joins TRBV20-1 and TRBJ1-1, with D possibly matching TRBD1 (5 bases). This CDR3 has 14 amino acids. Per the germline V gene, CDR1 is DFQATT and CDR2 is SNEGSKA (reference sequence). V dropped 5 bases and J dropped 0 bases, with 13 bases sitting between them.

This chain connects TRBV19 to TRBJ2-1, with TRBD2 matching over 8 bases. Germline V gene data show CDR1 as LNHDA and CDR2 as SQIVND (reference sequence). CDR3 length equals 17 residues. Trimming took 5 bases from V and 4 from J; bases not matched to a gene: 13. The CDR3 DNA reads TGTGCCAGTAGTCTTCAATTAGCGGGAATTTCTTACAATGAGCAGTTCTTC. Its protein product is CASSLQLAGISYNEQFF.

The CDR3 protein is CASGDRARAQETQYF. The CDR3 DNA follows: TGTGCCAGCGGGGACAGGGCGCGAGCCCAAGAGACCCAGTACTTC. This chain links TRBV5-4 with TRBJ2-5, with 9 bases matching TRBD1. The germline CDR1 and CDR2 sequences are SGHNT and YYREEE (reference sequence). CDR3 size: 15 residues. Trimming removed 7 bases from V and 1 base from J; junction bases left unmatched: 8.

The CDR3 DNA follows: TGTGCCAGCAGTCGAGGGAGGCAGGGACTAGCGGGAGGGCGCTCCTACAATGAGCAGTTCTTC. Translated: CASSRGRQGLAGGRSYNEQFF. V is TRBV12-3 or TRBV12-4 and J is TRBJ2-1; TRBD2 agrees at 16 bases. The CDR3 has 21 amino acids. V trimming: 5 bases; J trimming: 0 bases; junction bases outside the gene matches: 13.

In this sample, this clonotype turned up once. This rearrangement joins TRBV4-1 to TRBJ2-1; weak D call: TRBD1 (6 bases). V lost 0 bases to trimming and J lost 9 bases, with 18 bases between them. The CDR3 totals 16 residues. Per germline, CDR1 MGHRA and CDR2 YSYEKL. CDR3 residues: CASSQEVQGTYGEQFF. CDR3 bases: TGCGCCAGCAGCCAAGAGGTCCAGGGGACGTACGGTGAGCAGTTCTTC.

This clonotype was seen just once. CDR3 amino acids: CATSRGTGSAQYF. The CDR3 nucleotides are TGTGCCACCAGCAGAGGCACAGGCTCGGCCCAGTACTTC. J is TRBJ2-5 and V is TRBV15; D is perhaps TRBD1 (5 bases). Trimming stripped 1 base from V and 9 bases from J, with 12 bases between. This CDR3 has 13 residues. The germline gives CDR1 LNHNV, CDR2 YYDKDF (reference sequence).

This clonotype was detected once. The genes are TRBV10-2 and TRBJ2-2; 10 bases are shared with TRBD1. The CDR3 extends over 15 amino acids. J lost 5 bases, V lost 4 bases, and 4 bases had no gene match. CDR1 and CDR2 from the germline V gene are WSHSY and SAAADI. The CDR3 is CASSGGTGETGELFF. The CDR3 DNA reads TGCGCCAGCAGTGGAGGGACAGGGGAGACCGGGGAGCTGTTTTTT.

This chain uses TRBV4-1 with TRBJ1-2; D is unclear. The CDR3 totals 12 residues. Germline assignment: CDR1 MGHRA and CDR2 YSYEKL. V gave up 7 bases and J gave up 5 bases, with 11 bases separating them. The CDR3 bases are TGCGCCAGCAAGGGTAGCGAGTATGGCTACACCTTC. Protein sequence: CASKGSEYGYTF.

The gene calls are TRBV2 and TRBJ2-7; 7 bases are shared with TRBD1. J gave up 2 bases and V 6 bases, and 10 bases lay outside the gene matches. This CDR3 comprises 15 residues. Germline assignment: CDR1 SNHLY and CDR2 FYNNEI. CDR3 coding DNA: TGTGCCAGCAGCCATACAGGGGTGCAAGCCTACGAGCAGTACTTC. Its translation is CASSHTGVQAYEQYF.

This chain uses TRBV2 with TRBJ1-2; no reliable D call. The V gene's germline CDR1 is SNHLY and CDR2 FYNNEI. This CDR3 has 12 residues. V lost 10 bases, J lost 5 bases, and 14 bases lay in between. The CDR3 sequence is CAIATGAYGYTF. CDR3 in DNA: TGTGCCATCGCAACCGGAGCTTATGGCTACACCTTC.

The chain combines TRBV6-1 with TRBJ1-3, with D unclear. There are 16 residues in the CDR3. CDR1 MNHNS and CDR2 SASEGT come from the germline V gene. The ends were cut back, 6 bases at V and 1 base at J, with 16 bases in the middle. Written as DNA, the CDR3 is TGTGCCAGCAGCCCAAATGATAATCCTTCTGGAAACACCATATATTTT. It codes for CASSPNDNPSGNTIYF.

The chain is built from TRBV15 and TRBJ1-2; 10 nucleotides agree with TRBD1. The junction had 7 bases not matched to a gene; V was cut back by 2 bases and J by 4 bases. The CDR3 extends over 16 amino acids. Germline V lookup: CDR1 LNHNV, CDR2 YYDKDF (reference sequence). The CDR3 protein is CATSRPDRGPSYGYTF. Written as DNA, the CDR3 is TGTGCCACCAGCAGACCCGACAGGGGGCCATCCTATGGCTACACCTTC.

In the case of this clonotype: Relative to the germline gene, one junction end is altered; a read error may explain this. The chain uses TRBV10-2 and TRBJ1-1, with 12 bases lining up with TRBD1. The CDR3 covers 17 residues. Germline CDR1 is WSHSY and CDR2 is SAAADI. CDR3 in amino acids: CASSDPGQGARSTEAFF. CDR3 in DNA: TGCGCCAGCAGTGATCCGGGACAGGGGGCGCGGAGCACTGAAGCTTTTTTT.

The chain links TRBV28 to TRBJ2-7, with TRBD1 matching over 10 bases. V lost 5 bases, J lost 5 bases, and 6 bases stayed unmatched. There are 14 residues in the CDR3. Germline loops: CDR1 MDHEN, CDR2 SYDVKM. The CDR3 DNA reads TGTGCCAGCAGTCCGCCGGGACAGGGGAACGAGCAGTACTTC. Translating it yields CASSPPGQGNEQYF.

The count of this clonotype is one. This CDR3 reads CASSQVFGVGEKLFF. For the CDR3, the DNA is TGCGCCAGCAGCCAAGTTTTCGGAGTGGGGGAAAAACTGTTTTTT. The chain links TRBV4-1 to TRBJ1-4; D unresolved. Trimming pared 1 base from V and 8 bases from J, leaving 14 bases between. Per the germline V gene, CDR1 is MGHRA and CDR2 is YSYEKL. The CDR3 contains 15 residues.

The chain combines TRBV27 with TRBJ2-1; D not certain. The germline V gene encodes CDR1 MNHEY and CDR2 SMNVEV (reference sequence). This CDR3 comprises 13 residues. V lost 5 bases to trimming and J lost 7 bases, with 12 bases between them. CDR3 sequence reads: CASSPQPYNEQFF. Written as DNA, the CDR3 is TGTGCCAGCAGTCCCCAACCGTATAATGAGCAGTTCTTC.

The chain uses TRBV3-1 and TRBJ2-7; D may be TRBD2 (6 bases). The germline V gene has CDR1 LGHDT and CDR2 YNNKEL (reference sequence). CDR3 length: 15 amino acids. The V and J ends lost 5 bases and 9 bases respectively, with 23 bases between them. The CDR3 bases are TGTGCCAGCAGCGCCCGGGACGGGGGTCCTACCGGGCAGTACTTC. Protein sequence: CASSARDGGPTGQYF.

The count of this clonotype is one. This chain joins TRBV29-1 and TRBJ2-1; TRBD2 aligns across 16 bases. V was clipped by 3 bases and J by 9 bases; unmatched bases: 11. Germline V lookup: CDR1 SQVTM, CDR2 ANQGSEA. The CDR3 runs 17 residues. CDR3 amino acids: CSVDGTSGRALEGEQFF. DNA for the CDR3: TGCAGCGTTGACGGGACTAGCGGGAGGGCCTTAGAGGGTGAGCAGTTCTTC.

The chain combines TRBV6-1 with TRBJ2-1; the match to TRBD2 covers 11 bases. Germline V gene data show CDR1 as MNHNS and CDR2 as SASEGT. V dropped 7 bases and J dropped 0; count of bases not matched to a gene: 14. The length of the CDR3 is 19 residues. DNA for the CDR3: TGTGCCAGCATCACAGTCCCGGGACTAGCGGCTAGCTCCTACAATGAGCAGTTCTTC. This translates into CASITVPGLAASSYNEQFF.

In this sample, this clonotype turned up a few times. The rearrangement uses TRBV28 and TRBJ1-5; TRBD1 aligns across 8 bases. This CDR3 region has 14 residues. Germline V lookup: CDR1 MDHEN, CDR2 SYDVKM. V lost 4 bases to trimming and J lost 6 bases; unmatched junction nucleotides: 5. CDR3 sequence (DNA): TGTGCCAGCAGTTCTGCAGGGGGCAGTCAGCCCCAGCATTTT. Translated, it gives CASSSAGGSQPQHF.

J is TRBJ1-4 and V is TRBV6-1, with no clear D. Per germline, CDR1 MNHNS and CDR2 SASEGT. The CDR3 is 16 residues long. V dropped 2 bases and J dropped 8 bases, with 18 bases sitting between them. The CDR3 region is CASSELLIGVQEKLFF. The DNA of the CDR3 is TGTGCCAGCAGTGAACTTCTGATCGGTGTTCAAGAAAAACTGTTTTTT.

V gene TRBV28 combines with J gene TRBJ2-2; D gene uncertain. The CDR3 consists of 13 residues. Germline V gives CDR1 MDHEN, CDR2 SYDVKM. The germline V and J ends were trimmed by 5 bases and 3 bases, with 7 bases remaining between them. The CDR3 DNA sequence: TGTGCCAGCAGTGCCAGACACACCGGGGAGCTGTTTTTT. It yields the protein CASSARHTGELFF.

The chain is built from TRBV3-1 and TRBJ2-3, with 8 nucleotides matching TRBD1. The CDR3 length is 16 residues. Germline CDR1 and CDR2: LGHDT and YNNKEL (reference sequence). After removal of 3 bases from V and 1 base from J, the junction contained 6 bases not matched to a gene. CDR3 in DNA: TGTGCCAGCAGCCATACCGCGGACAGGGGCACAGATACGCAGTATTTT. Its protein is CASSHTADRGTDTQYF.

The chain joins TRBV5-1 to TRBJ2-7, with 14 bases matching TRBD2. The germline V gene encodes CDR1 SGHRS and CDR2 YFSETQ. V lost 4 bases and J lost 6; bases outside the gene matches: 3. The CDR3 covers 14 residues. The CDR3 loop is CASSGTSGRGEQYF. DNA for the CDR3: TGCGCCAGCAGCGGGACTAGCGGGAGAGGCGAGCAGTACTTC.

The V and J genes are TRBV27 and TRBJ1-1; 7 bases match TRBD1. The CDR3 has 14 amino acids. The J segment lost 6 bases and the V segment lost 8 bases, leaving 12 bases of the junction unmatched. CDR1 and CDR2 from the germline V gene are MNHEY and SMNVEV (reference sequence). Written as DNA, the CDR3 is TGTGCCAGCGGTCCACAGGGGCCCACACCTGAAGCTTTCTTT. It yields the protein CASGPQGPTPEAFF.

This clonotype was recorded a few times. The chain carries TRBV20-1 and TRBJ2-7; TRBD2 is a possible D gene (6 bases). CDR1 is DFQATT and CDR2 is SNEGSKA in the germline V gene (reference sequence). Trimming left V 3 bases short and J 1 base short, with 10 bases between. The CDR3 is 13 amino acids. CDR3 loop: CSASSGLSYEQYF. CDR3 DNA: TGCAGTGCTAGTAGCGGTCTATCCTACGAGCAGTACTTC.

V is TRBV6-2 or TRBV6-3 and J is TRBJ2-3; 8 bases line up with TRBD2. Germline V gives CDR1 MNHEY, CDR2 SVGEGT. This CDR3 spans 19 amino acids. J gave up 0 bases and V 7 bases, and 18 bases lay outside the gene matches. The CDR3 nucleotides are TGTGCCAGCACCCTCATATTCCGAACTAGCGGAGTTAGCACAGATACGCAGTATTTT. It yields the protein CASTLIFRTSGVSTDTQYF.

In this sample, this clonotype turned up once. CDR3: CASSHPEGQPSPYGYTF. The CDR3 region has the DNA TGCGCCAGCAGCCATCCGGAGGGACAGCCTAGCCCTTATGGCTACACCTTC. The genes are TRBV4-1 and TRBJ1-2, with 7 bases lining up with TRBD1. The CDR3 has 17 amino acids. Per the germline V gene, CDR1 is MGHRA and CDR2 is YSYEKL. Unmatched junction bases numbered 15, after V lost 3 bases and J lost 5 bases.

The CDR3 is CASSYRNDYGYTF. The DNA of the CDR3 is TGTGCCAGCAGTTATAGAAATGACTATGGCTACACCTTC. This chain uses TRBV6-5 with TRBJ1-2; no firm D call. The CDR3 extends over 13 amino acids. Germline V gene data show CDR1 as MNHEY and CDR2 as SVGAGI. The germline V and J ends were trimmed by 3 bases and 3 bases, with 8 bases remaining between them.

To note about this clonotype: One end of the junction is discordant with germline, which a read error may explain. J is TRBJ2-6 and V is TRBV2, with 8 bases matching TRBD2. Germline V gives CDR1 SNHLY, CDR2 FYNNEI. This CDR3 comprises 18 residues. The CDR3 DNA is TGTGCCAGCAGTGAAGCGCTTCGGGAGGGCTCTGGGGCCAACGCCCTGACTTTC. Amino acids: CASSEALREGSGANALTF.

The rearrangement joins TRBV7-9 to TRBJ1-2; 10 bases are shared with TRBD1. This CDR3 is 18 amino acids long. V dropped 5 bases and J dropped 8; count of bases not matched to a gene: 20. The germline CDR1 and CDR2 sequences are SEHNR and FQNEAQ (reference sequence). The CDR3 coding sequence is TGTGCCAGCAGCAATTTACCGGGACAGGGGCCTAAAGGGGACGGCTACACCTTC. It codes for CASSNLPGQGPKGDGYTF. Full variable domain (rest looked up from reference TRBV7-9 and TRBJ1-2): DTGVSQNPRHKITKRGQNVTFRCDPISEHNRLYWYRQTLGQGPEFLTYFQNEAQLEKSRLLSDRFSAERPKGSFSTLEIQRTEQGDSAMYLCASSNLPGQGPKGDGYTFGSGTRLTVV.